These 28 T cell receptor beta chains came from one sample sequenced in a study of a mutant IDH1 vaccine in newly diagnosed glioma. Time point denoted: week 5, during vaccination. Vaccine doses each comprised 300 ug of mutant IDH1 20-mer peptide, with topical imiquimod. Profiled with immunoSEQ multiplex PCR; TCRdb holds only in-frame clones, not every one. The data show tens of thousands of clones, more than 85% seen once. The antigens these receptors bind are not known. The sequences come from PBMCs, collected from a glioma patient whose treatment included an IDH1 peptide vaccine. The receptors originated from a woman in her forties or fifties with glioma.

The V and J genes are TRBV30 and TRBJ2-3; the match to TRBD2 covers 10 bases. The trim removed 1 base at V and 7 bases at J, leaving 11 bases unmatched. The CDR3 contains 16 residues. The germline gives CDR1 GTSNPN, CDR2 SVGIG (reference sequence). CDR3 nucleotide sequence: TGTGCCTGGAGTGGGTTAGCTAGCGGGAGTTTGTATACGCAGTATTTT. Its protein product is CAWSGLASGSLYTQYF.

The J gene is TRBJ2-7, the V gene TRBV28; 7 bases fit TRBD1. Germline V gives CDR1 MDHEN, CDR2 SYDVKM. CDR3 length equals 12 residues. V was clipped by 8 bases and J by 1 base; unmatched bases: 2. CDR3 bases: TGTGCCAGCCACAGGGGATCCTACGAGCAGTACTTC. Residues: CASHRGSYEQYF.

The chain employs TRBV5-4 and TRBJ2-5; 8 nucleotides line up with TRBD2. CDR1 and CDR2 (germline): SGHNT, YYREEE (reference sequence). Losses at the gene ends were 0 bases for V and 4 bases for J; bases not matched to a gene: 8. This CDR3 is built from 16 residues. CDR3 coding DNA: TGTGCCAGCAGCTTGGGAGGTGGGGCGGGAGGAGAGACCCAGTACTTC. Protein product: CASSLGGGAGGETQYF.

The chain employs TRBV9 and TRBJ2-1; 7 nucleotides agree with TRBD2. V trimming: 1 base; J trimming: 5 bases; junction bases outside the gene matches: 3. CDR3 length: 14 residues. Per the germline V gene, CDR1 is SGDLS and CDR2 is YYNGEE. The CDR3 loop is CASSVTSVNNEQFF. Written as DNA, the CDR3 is TGTGCCAGCAGCGTAACTAGCGTAAACAATGAGCAGTTCTTC.

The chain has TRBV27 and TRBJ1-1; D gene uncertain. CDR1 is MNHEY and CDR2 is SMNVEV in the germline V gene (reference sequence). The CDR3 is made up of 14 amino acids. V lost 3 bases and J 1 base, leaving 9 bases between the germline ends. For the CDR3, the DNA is TGTGCCAGCAGTTTGCGCGGTGAGAACACTGAAGCTTTCTTT. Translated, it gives CASSLRGENTEAFF.

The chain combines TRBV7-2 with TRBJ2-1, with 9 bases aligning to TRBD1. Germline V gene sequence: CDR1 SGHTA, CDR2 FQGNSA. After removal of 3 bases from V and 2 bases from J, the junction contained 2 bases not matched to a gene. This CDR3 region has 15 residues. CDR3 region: CASSLGDRAYNEQFF. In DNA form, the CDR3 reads TGTGCCAGCAGCTTGGGGGACAGGGCCTACAATGAGCAGTTCTTC.

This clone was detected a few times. The CDR3 reads CASSPTRVVGGQPQHF. The DNA for the CDR3 is TGTGCCAGTAGTCCAACGAGGGTCGTGGGGGGGCAGCCCCAGCATTTT. This chain joins TRBV19 and TRBJ1-5, with TRBD1 as a possible D gene (5 bases). The germline V gene has CDR1 LNHDA and CDR2 SQIVND (reference sequence). V was trimmed by 5 bases and J by 7 bases, leaving 21 bases between them. The CDR3 has 16 residues.

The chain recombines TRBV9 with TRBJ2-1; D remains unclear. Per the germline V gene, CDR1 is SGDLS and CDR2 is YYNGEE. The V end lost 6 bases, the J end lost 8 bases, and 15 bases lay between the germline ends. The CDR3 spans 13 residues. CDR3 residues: CASTPTVGDEQFF. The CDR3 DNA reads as TGTGCCAGCACTCCAACGGTGGGCGATGAGCAGTTCTTC.

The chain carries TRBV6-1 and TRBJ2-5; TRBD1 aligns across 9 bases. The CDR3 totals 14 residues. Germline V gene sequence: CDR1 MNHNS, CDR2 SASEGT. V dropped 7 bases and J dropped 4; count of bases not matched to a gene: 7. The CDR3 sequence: CASIRDRVGETQYF. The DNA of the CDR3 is TGTGCCAGCATTCGGGACAGGGTCGGAGAGACCCAGTACTTC.

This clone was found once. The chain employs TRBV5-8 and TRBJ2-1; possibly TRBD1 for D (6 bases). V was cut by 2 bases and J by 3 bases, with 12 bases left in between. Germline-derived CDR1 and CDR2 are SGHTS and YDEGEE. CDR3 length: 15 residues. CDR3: CASSFEGQRYNEQFF. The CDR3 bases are TGTGCCAGCAGCTTTGAAGGACAGCGCTACAATGAGCAGTTCTTC. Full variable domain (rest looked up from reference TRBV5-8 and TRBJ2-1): EAGVTQSPTHLIKTRGQQATLRCSPISGHTSVYWYQQALGLGLQFLLWYDEGEERNRGNFPPRFSGRQFPNYSSELNVNALELEDSALYLCASSFEGQRYNEQFFGPGTRLTVL.

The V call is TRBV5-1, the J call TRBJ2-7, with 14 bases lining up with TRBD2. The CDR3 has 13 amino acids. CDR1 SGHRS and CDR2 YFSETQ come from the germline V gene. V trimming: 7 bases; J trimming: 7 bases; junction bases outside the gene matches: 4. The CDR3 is CASGLAGGREQYF. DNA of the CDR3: TGCGCCAGCGGACTAGCGGGAGGTAGGGAGCAGTACTTC.

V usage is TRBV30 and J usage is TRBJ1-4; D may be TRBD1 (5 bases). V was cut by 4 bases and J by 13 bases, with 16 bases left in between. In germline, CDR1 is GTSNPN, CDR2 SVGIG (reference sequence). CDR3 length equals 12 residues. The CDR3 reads CAWTSGPGTLFF. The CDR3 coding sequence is TGTGCCTGGACATCGGGGCCGGGGACACTGTTTTTT.

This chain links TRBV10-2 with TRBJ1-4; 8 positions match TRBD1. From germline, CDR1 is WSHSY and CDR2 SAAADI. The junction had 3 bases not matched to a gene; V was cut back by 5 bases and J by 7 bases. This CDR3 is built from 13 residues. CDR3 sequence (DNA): TGCGCCAGCAGTCCCGGGACAGGTGAAAAACTGTTTTTT. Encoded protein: CASSPGTGEKLFF.

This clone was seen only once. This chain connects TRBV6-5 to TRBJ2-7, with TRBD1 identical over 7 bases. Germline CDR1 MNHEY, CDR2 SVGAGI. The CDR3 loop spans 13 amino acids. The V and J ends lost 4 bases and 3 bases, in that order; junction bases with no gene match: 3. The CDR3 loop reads CASSLRTGYEQYF. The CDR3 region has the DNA TGTGCCAGCAGTTTGAGGACAGGCTACGAGCAGTACTTC.

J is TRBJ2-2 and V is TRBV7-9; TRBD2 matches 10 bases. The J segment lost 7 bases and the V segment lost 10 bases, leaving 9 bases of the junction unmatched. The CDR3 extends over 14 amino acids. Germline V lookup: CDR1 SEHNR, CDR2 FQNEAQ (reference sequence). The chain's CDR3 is CATSSGSVDGELFF. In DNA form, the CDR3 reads TGTGCCACCTCTAGCGGGAGCGTGGACGGGGAGCTGTTTTTT.

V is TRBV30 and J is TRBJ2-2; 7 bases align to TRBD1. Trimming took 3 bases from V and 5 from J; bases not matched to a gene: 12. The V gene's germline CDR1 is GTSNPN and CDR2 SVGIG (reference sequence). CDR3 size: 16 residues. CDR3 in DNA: TGTGCCTGGAGGGAGATCAGGGGGAAGGTTACCGGGGAGCTGTTTTTT. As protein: CAWREIRGKVTGELFF.

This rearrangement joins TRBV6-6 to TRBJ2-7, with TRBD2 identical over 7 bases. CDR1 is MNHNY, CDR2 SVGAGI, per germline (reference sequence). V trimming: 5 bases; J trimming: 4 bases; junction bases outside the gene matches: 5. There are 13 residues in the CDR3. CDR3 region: CASSREEAYEQYF. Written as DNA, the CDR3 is TGTGCCAGCAGTCGGGAGGAGGCGTACGAGCAGTACTTC.

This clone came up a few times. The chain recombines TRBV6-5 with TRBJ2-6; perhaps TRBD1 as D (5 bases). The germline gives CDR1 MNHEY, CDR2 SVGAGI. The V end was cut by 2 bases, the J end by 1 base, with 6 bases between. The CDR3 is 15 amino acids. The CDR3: CASSYRGSGANVLTF. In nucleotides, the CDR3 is TGTGCCAGCAGTTACAGGGGTTCTGGGGCCAACGTCCTGACTTTC.

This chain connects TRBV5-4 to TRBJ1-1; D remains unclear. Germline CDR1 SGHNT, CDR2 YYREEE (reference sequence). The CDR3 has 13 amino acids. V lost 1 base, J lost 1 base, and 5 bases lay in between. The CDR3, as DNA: TGTGCCAGCAGCTTGTTGGAGAACACTGAAGCTTTCTTT. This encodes CASSLLENTEAFF.

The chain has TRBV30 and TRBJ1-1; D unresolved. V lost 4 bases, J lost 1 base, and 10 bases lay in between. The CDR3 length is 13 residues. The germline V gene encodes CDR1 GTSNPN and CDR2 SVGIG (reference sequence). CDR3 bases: TGTGCCTGGACCCTTTTACCGAACACTGAAGCTTTCTTT. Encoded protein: CAWTLLPNTEAFF.

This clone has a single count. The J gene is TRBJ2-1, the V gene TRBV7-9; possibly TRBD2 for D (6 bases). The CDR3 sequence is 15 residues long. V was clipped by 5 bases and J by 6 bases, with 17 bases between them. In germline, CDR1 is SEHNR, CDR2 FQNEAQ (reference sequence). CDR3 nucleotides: TGTGCCAGCAGCCCCCGTACCGGGGGACGCAATGAGCAGTTCTTC. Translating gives CASSPRTGGRNEQFF.

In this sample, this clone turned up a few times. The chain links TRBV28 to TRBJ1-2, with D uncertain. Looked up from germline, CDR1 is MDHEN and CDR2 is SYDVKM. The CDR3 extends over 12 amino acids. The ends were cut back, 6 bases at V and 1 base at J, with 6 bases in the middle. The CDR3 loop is CASRTDNYGYTF. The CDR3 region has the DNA TGTGCCAGCAGAACAGATAACTATGGCTACACCTTC.

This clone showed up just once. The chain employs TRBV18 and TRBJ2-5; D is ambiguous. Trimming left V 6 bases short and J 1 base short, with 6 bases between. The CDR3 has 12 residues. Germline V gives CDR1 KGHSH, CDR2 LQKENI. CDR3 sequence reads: CASSPLQETQYF. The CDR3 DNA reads TGTGCCAGCTCCCCCCTCCAAGAGACCCAGTACTTC. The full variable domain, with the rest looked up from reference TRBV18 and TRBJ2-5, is NAGVMQNPRHLVRRRGQEARLRCSPMKGHSHVYWYRQLPEEGLKFMVYLQKENIIDESGMPKERFSAEFPKEGPSILRIQQVVRGDSAAYFCASSPLQETQYFGPGTRLLVL.

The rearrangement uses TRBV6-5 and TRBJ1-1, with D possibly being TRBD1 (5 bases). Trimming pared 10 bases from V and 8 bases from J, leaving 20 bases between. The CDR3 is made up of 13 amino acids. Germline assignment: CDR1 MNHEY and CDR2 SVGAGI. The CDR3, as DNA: TGTGCCATCCTAAGCACGGGGCCAACCGAAGCTTTCTTT. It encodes CAILSTGPTEAFF.

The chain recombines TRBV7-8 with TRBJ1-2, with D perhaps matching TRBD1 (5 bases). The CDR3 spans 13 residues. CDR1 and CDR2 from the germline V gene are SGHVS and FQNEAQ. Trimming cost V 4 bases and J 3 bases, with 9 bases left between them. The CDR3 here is CASSSGRDYGYTF. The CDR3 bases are TGTGCCAGCAGCTCGGGACGGGACTATGGCTACACCTTC.

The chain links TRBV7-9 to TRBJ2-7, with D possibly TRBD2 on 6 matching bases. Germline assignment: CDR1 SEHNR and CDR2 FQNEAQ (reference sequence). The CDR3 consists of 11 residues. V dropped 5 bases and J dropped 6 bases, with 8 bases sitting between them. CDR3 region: CASSAGPEQYF. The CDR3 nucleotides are TGTGCCAGCAGCGCGGGACCCGAGCAGTACTTC.

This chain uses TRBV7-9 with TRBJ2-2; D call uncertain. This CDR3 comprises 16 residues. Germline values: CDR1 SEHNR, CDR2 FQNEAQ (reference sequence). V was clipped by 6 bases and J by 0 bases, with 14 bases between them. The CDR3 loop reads CASRSTAESNTGELFF. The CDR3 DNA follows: TGTGCCAGCAGGTCAACCGCCGAATCGAACACCGGGGAGCTGTTTTTT.

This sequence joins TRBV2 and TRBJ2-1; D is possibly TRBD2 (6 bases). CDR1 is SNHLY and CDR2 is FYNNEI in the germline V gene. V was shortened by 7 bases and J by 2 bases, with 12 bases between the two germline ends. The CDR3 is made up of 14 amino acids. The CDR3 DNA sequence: TGTGCCAGCAACCCTCGGGAGACCTACAATGAGCAGTTCTTC. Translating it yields CASNPRETYNEQFF.